Shown below are 32 T cell receptor beta chains from a single sample sequenced in a study of control samples from healthy donors and cancer patients. Profiling relied on immunoSEQ multiplex PCR, and the TCRdb table lists in-frame clones only, not all of them. The sample lists 68,000 or so clones, 83% occurring once. The material sequenced was blood. All receptors derive from a man in his 60s in good health.

There are a few counts of this clone. CDR3 sequence: CASSPGQLWGSPLHF. For the CDR3, the DNA is TGTGCCAGCAGCCCAGGACAGTTATGGGGTTCACCCCTCCACTTT. The chain has TRBV3-1 (or the pseudogene TRBV3-2) and TRBJ1-6; the D gene is possibly TRBD1 (6 bases). Trimming cost V 4 bases and J 9 bases, with 16 bases left between them. Germline assignment: CDR1 LGHDT and CDR2 YNNKEL (reference sequence). This CDR3 is 15 amino acids long.

J is TRBJ2-3 and V is TRBV4-2; 9 bases match TRBD2. V shed 0 bases, J shed 4 bases, and the junction held 5 bases outside the gene matches. The CDR3 extends over 16 amino acids. The germline V gene encodes CDR1 LGHNA and CDR2 YNFKEQ. This CDR3 reads CASSQDRTSVADTQYF. The CDR3 DNA sequence: TGTGCCAGCAGCCAAGATAGGACTAGCGTCGCAGATACGCAGTATTTT.

This chain links TRBV29-1 with TRBJ2-7; 7 nucleotides match TRBD1. CDR1 is SQVTM, CDR2 ANQGSEA, per germline. The CDR3 loop spans 19 amino acids. The ends lost 0 bases at V and 3 bases at J; junction bases unmatched: 20. CDR3 nucleotides: TGCAGCGTTGAAGATCCCCACCTTCCTTCGACAGGACAGGACTACGAGCAGTACTTC. Its protein product is CSVEDPHLPSTGQDYEQYF.

The chain is built from TRBV29-1 and TRBJ1-2; 9 nucleotides line up with TRBD1. This CDR3 has 13 residues. The V and J ends lost 7 bases and 6 bases, in that order; junction bases with no gene match: 9. Per the germline V gene, CDR1 is SQVTM and CDR2 is ANQGSEA. In nucleotides, the CDR3 is TGCAGCGCCACGGACAGGGGAGGAGATGGCTACACCTTC. It encodes CSATDRGGDGYTF.

The rearrangement uses TRBV5-1 and TRBJ2-1; TRBD2 matches at 10 bases. The CDR3 has 16 residues. Germline V gene lookup returns CDR1 SGHRS and CDR2 YFSETQ. V was pared by 4 bases and J by 3 bases, with 7 bases of the junction left unmatched. As DNA, the CDR3 is TGCGCCAGCAGCGTCGTAGCGGGGGGTTTCTACAATGAGCAGTTCTTC. This encodes CASSVVAGGFYNEQFF.

The V call is TRBV14, the J call TRBJ2-7; 13 positions agree with TRBD2. Trimming took 6 bases from V and 4 from J; bases not matched to a gene: 9. In germline, CDR1 is SGHDN, CDR2 FVKESK. This CDR3 comprises 16 residues. This chain's CDR3 is CASSEWTSGSGYEQYF. The CDR3 DNA reads TGTGCCAGCAGTGAATGGACTAGCGGGAGCGGTTACGAGCAGTACTTC.

There are a few counts of this clone. The chain combines TRBV24-1 with TRBJ1-1, with D maybe TRBD1 (5 bases). The CDR3 covers 17 residues. V was pared by 9 bases and J by 0 bases, with 22 bases between. CDR1 is KGHDR and CDR2 is SFDVKD in the germline V gene. CDR3 in DNA: TGTGCCACCGTCTACGGGACCCTCCATGGTCTGAACACTGAAGCTTTCTTT. Encoded protein: CATVYGTLHGLNTEAFF.

The chain has TRBV12-3 or TRBV12-4 and TRBJ2-2, with D unresolved. The CDR3 covers 11 residues. Trimming removed 6 bases at V and 7 bases at J, with 6 bases between. This CDR3 is CASSPSGELFF. Written as DNA, the CDR3 is TGTGCCAGCAGCCCCAGCGGGGAGCTGTTTTTT.

Notes on this clone: Different DNA sequences within this sample yield the same CDR3. The chain employs TRBV28 and TRBJ1-5, with D possibly being TRBD1 (5 bases). Per the germline V gene, CDR1 is MDHEN and CDR2 is SYDVKM. V was shortened by 3 bases and J by 9 bases, with 15 bases between the two germline ends. The CDR3 consists of 14 residues. The CDR3 region is CASSFLGGGGPQHF. The CDR3, as DNA: TGTGCCAGCAGTTTCCTGGGCGGGGGTGGGCCCCAGCATTTT.

The rearrangement uses TRBV7-9 and TRBJ2-5; D might be TRBD2 (5 bases). Germline CDR1 SEHNR, CDR2 FQNEAQ (reference sequence). V lost 5 bases to trimming and J lost 7 bases, with 14 bases between them. The CDR3 runs 13 residues. The CDR3 region is CASSLGPAGTQYF. DNA for the CDR3: TGTGCCAGCAGCCTCGGCCCGGCGGGGACCCAGTACTTC.

The chain joins TRBV7-7 to TRBJ2-5, with D perhaps matching TRBD1 (6 bases). The length of the CDR3 is 13 residues. V gave up 3 bases and J gave up 5 bases, with 10 bases separating them. In germline, CDR1 is SSHAT, CDR2 FNYEAQ (reference sequence). The DNA of the CDR3 is TGTGCCAGCAGCTTGACAGGTCCGGAGACCCAGTACTTC. This encodes CASSLTGPETQYF.

The CDR3 here is CASSLTLAGVGNEQFF. CDR3 in DNA: TGCGCCAGCAGCTTGACTCTAGCGGGAGTAGGAAATGAGCAGTTCTTC. The J gene is TRBJ2-1, the V gene TRBV5-1; 10 bases align to TRBD2. Trimming cost V 1 base and J 7 bases; bases outside gene matches: 8. This CDR3 is 16 amino acids long. The V gene's germline CDR1 is SGHRS and CDR2 YFSETQ.

V gene TRBV6-5 combines with J gene TRBJ2-7, with TRBD2 matching over 10 bases. Per the germline V gene, CDR1 is MNHEY and CDR2 is SVGAGI. J gave up 6 bases and V 8 bases, and 7 bases lay outside the gene matches. There are 13 residues in the CDR3. The CDR3 reads CASSWTSGTEQYF. CDR3 coding DNA: TGTGCCAGCTCCTGGACTAGCGGCACCGAGCAGTACTTC.

This chain uses TRBV9 with TRBJ1-2; no reliable D call. This CDR3 has 12 residues. Germline lookup yields CDR1 SGDLS and CDR2 YYNGEE. Trimming shortened V by 3 bases and J by 4 bases, and 7 bases separated the two germline ends. CDR3 in DNA: TGTGCCAGCAGCGCCCCAGGCTATGGCTACACCTTC. It codes for CASSAPGYGYTF. The variable domain in full, completed from reference TRBV9 and TRBJ1-2, reads DSGVTQTPKHLITATGQRVTLRCSPRSGDLSVYWYQQSLDQGLQFLIQYYNGEERAKGNILERFSAQQFPDLHSELNLSSLELGDSALYFCASSAPGYGYTFGSGTRLTVV.

This clone was counted a single time. The chain carries TRBV5-5 and TRBJ2-1, with 8 positions matching TRBD1. This CDR3 has 15 amino acids. With V trimmed by 3 bases and J by 6 bases, 8 bases remained unmatched. The germline V gene has CDR1 SGHKS and CDR2 YYEKEE (reference sequence). The CDR3 is CASSSRQGIPNEQFF. The DNA for the CDR3 is TGTGCCAGCAGCTCTCGACAGGGGATCCCCAATGAGCAGTTCTTC.

This chain uses TRBV5-6 with TRBJ2-1; the D is unclear. Germline V gene lookup returns CDR1 SGHDT and CDR2 YYEEEE. The V gene lost 1 base and the J gene lost 9 bases, with 11 bases spanning the gap. The CDR3 spans 13 residues. CDR3 region: CASSLRASAEQFF. For the CDR3, the DNA is TGTGCCAGCAGCTTGCGGGCGTCAGCTGAGCAGTTCTTC.

This clone has at least ten counts. This chain links TRBV1 with TRBJ2-2; the table's D call of TRBD2 was not tested on the DNA. TRBV1 is shown as a pseudogene. This CDR3 region has 17 residues. CDR3 residues: CTSTGSGLIMNTGELFF. CDR3 nucleotide sequence: TGCACCAGCACCGGTTCGGGACTCATAATGAACACCGGGGAGCTGTTTTTT.

V and J are TRBV4-1 and TRBJ2-6; D is unresolved. Looked up from germline, CDR1 is MGHRA and CDR2 is YSYEKL. The CDR3 contains 14 residues. Trimming took 7 bases from V and 0 from J, leaving 7 bases between them. This chain's CDR3 is CASMVTSGANVLTF. For the CDR3, the DNA is TGCGCCAGCATGGTGACCTCTGGGGCCAACGTCCTGACTTTC.

This clone was counted a single time. CDR3 sequence: CASSEVGGMNTEAFF. The CDR3 coding sequence is TGTGCCAGCAGTGAAGTAGGGGGGATGAACACTGAAGCTTTCTTT. The chain is built from TRBV6-1 and TRBJ1-1, with D perhaps matching TRBD1 (6 bases). Germline CDR1 reads MNHNS; CDR2 reads SASEGT. V was clipped by 1 base and J by 0 bases, with 9 bases between them. The CDR3 runs 15 residues.

The chain is built from TRBV27 and TRBJ2-1, with 7 positions matching TRBD2. V was pared by 2 bases and J by 2 bases, with 3 bases of the junction left unmatched. This CDR3 has 15 amino acids. The germline V gene encodes CDR1 MNHEY and CDR2 SMNVEV (reference sequence). The CDR3 nucleotides are TGTGCCAGCAGTTTACCTAGCGGAGCCTACAATGAGCAGTTCTTC. This gives the protein CASSLPSGAYNEQFF.

This sequence joins TRBV6-1 and TRBJ2-7, with 7 bases identical to TRBD2. Germline CDR1 is MNHNS and CDR2 is SASEGT. Unmatched junction bases numbered 13, after V lost 3 bases and J lost 5 bases. The CDR3 is 16 residues long. The CDR3 bases are TGTGCCAGCAGTGATCTAGCGGCCAATATTCCCCACGAGCAGTACTTC. Amino acids: CASSDLAANIPHEQYF.

This chain connects TRBV30 to TRBJ2-7; the D is unclear. The length of the CDR3 is 10 residues. Trimming cost V 8 bases and J 3 bases, with 8 bases left between them. Germline CDR1 GTSNPN, CDR2 SVGIG (reference sequence). CDR3 bases: TGTGCCGTGGGCCGCTACGAGCAGTACTTC. The encoded protein is CAVGRYEQYF.

This clone was seen a few times. V gene TRBV2 combines with J gene TRBJ2-7; the match to TRBD1 covers 9 bases. Germline assignment: CDR1 SNHLY and CDR2 FYNNEI. V shed 4 bases, J shed 0 bases, and the junction held 13 bases outside the gene matches. The CDR3 is made up of 18 amino acids. CDR3 sequence: CASSAPQGQGEISYEQYF. DNA for the CDR3: TGTGCCAGCAGTGCCCCGCAGGGACAGGGAGAAATCTCCTACGAGCAGTACTTC.

This chain links TRBV6-2 or TRBV6-3 with TRBJ2-1, with 12 bases identical to TRBD2. The CDR3 runs 13 residues. Germline CDR1 is MNHEY and CDR2 is SVGEGT. The V gene end was trimmed by 6 bases and the J gene end by 14 bases; junction bases not matched to a gene: 8. The CDR3 region is CASSWTSGTPKFF. CDR3 coding DNA: TGTGCCAGCAGCTGGACTAGCGGGACGCCAAAGTTCTTC.

This chain connects TRBV10-3 to TRBJ2-1; TRBD2 matches at 12 bases. Germline V gives CDR1 ENHRY, CDR2 SYGVKD. V shed 8 bases, J shed 4 bases, and the junction held 6 bases outside the gene matches. The CDR3 is 15 residues long. The CDR3 protein is CAISDGLAGYNEQFF. DNA for the CDR3: TGTGCCATCTCCGATGGACTAGCGGGGTACAATGAGCAGTTCTTC.

This chain uses TRBV9 with TRBJ2-7; TRBD2 might be the D (6 bases). Germline values: CDR1 SGDLS, CDR2 YYNGEE. This CDR3 is 16 amino acids long. V was trimmed by 4 bases and J by 2 bases, leaving 19 bases between them. CDR3 DNA: TGTGCCAGCAGCCCCCTGTTGAGCGGAGGGCCCTACGAGCAGTACTTC. It translates to CASSPLLSGGPYEQYF.

The chain employs TRBV7-6 and TRBJ2-1; tentative D call: TRBD1 (5 bases). The germline V and J ends were trimmed by 5 bases and 0 bases, with 14 bases remaining between them. The CDR3 sequence is 16 residues long. Germline V gene lookup returns CDR1 SGHVS and CDR2 FNYEAQ. CDR3 nucleotide sequence: TGTGCCAGCAGCCTCCAAGGGGCGAGCTCCTACAATGAGCAGTTCTTC. Translating it yields CASSLQGASSYNEQFF.

J is TRBJ1-5 and V is TRBV5-8, with TRBD1 matching over 7 bases. V gave up 4 bases and J gave up 5 bases; unmatched junction bases: 3. Germline assignment: CDR1 SGHTS and CDR2 YDEGEE. The CDR3 has 13 residues. CDR3: CASSPDRDQPQHF. CDR3 coding DNA: TGTGCCAGCAGCCCTGACAGGGATCAGCCCCAGCATTTT.

The CDR3 region is CASSQWGRYSGANVLTF. CDR3 bases: TGTGCCAGCAGCCAATGGGGCAGGTACTCTGGGGCCAACGTCCTGACTTTC. The gene calls are TRBV14 and TRBJ2-6; the D gene is possibly TRBD1 (5 bases). The CDR3 consists of 17 residues. With 2 bases removed from V and 0 bases from J, the gap between germline ends came to 11 bases. Germline V gene lookup returns CDR1 SGHDN and CDR2 FVKESK.

This clone was detected a few times. The gene calls are TRBV6-2 or TRBV6-3 and TRBJ1-1; no clear D gene. The CDR3 is 11 amino acids. Per germline, CDR1 MNHEY and CDR2 SVGEGT. The V end was cut by 2 bases, the J end by 10 bases, with 8 bases between. CDR3 in DNA: TGTGCCAGCAGTTACCTGGCGGGAGCTTTCTTT. Translating gives CASSYLAGAFF.

The rearrangement links TRBV19 to TRBJ1-1; no definite D call. CDR3 length: 14 residues. From germline, CDR1 is LNHDA and CDR2 SQIVND (reference sequence). V shed 4 bases and J shed 1 base, with 10 bases lying between them. CDR3 loop: CASSTARANTEAFF. The CDR3 DNA reads as TGTGCCAGTAGTACCGCAAGAGCGAACACTGAAGCTTTCTTT.

The chain couples TRBV6-5 to TRBJ2-3, with D perhaps TRBD2 (5 bases). Germline-derived CDR1 and CDR2 are MNHEY and SVGAGI. With 4 bases removed from V and 2 bases from J, the gap between germline ends came to 10 bases. This CDR3 spans 14 amino acids. CDR3 bases: TGTGCCAGCAGTTTCAGCGGATTCACAGATACGCAGTATTTT. This encodes CASSFSGFTDTQYF.